These 8 T cell receptor beta chains share one sample of origin, sequenced in a study of T cell responses to AZD1222 COVID-19 vaccine. TCRdb keeps only in-frame clones here, not all; method: immunoSEQ multiplex PCR. The sample has just over 90,000 clones, 85% to 90% seen once; the top ten hold about 2.4%. The material was peripheral blood, obtained 28 days after the second AZD1222 dose. The receptors here all came from an adult who received the AZD1222 COVID-19 vaccine.

This clone showed up just a few times. The chain has TRBV6-1 and TRBJ1-2, with 7 bases aligning to TRBD1. CDR1 and CDR2 (germline): MNHNS, SASEGT. This CDR3 has 14 amino acids. The V and J ends lost 0 bases and 6 bases, in that order; junction bases with no gene match: 4. As DNA, the CDR3 is TGTGCCAGCAGTGAAGCCCAGGGGGTGGATGGCTACACCTTC. Amino acid sequence: CASSEAQGVDGYTF.

The V and J genes are TRBV6-5 and TRBJ1-2; a possible D gene is TRBD1 (5 bases). This CDR3 has 16 residues. V gave up 0 bases and J gave up 0 bases, with 11 bases separating them. Germline-derived CDR1 and CDR2 are MNHEY and SVGAGI. This CDR3 reads CASSYSGEGTNYGYTF. CDR3 DNA: TGTGCCAGCAGTTACTCAGGGGAGGGAACTAACTATGGCTACACCTTC.

This clone is medium-sized (0.01 to 0.1%) by share. The chain joins TRBV7-8 to TRBJ2-7, with D possibly being TRBD1 (5 bases). CDR3 length equals 15 residues. Germline V gene lookup returns CDR1 SGHVS and CDR2 FQNEAQ. The germline V and J ends were trimmed by 2 bases and 1 base, with 12 bases remaining between them. CDR3 in amino acids: CASSLFQGPSYEQYF. CDR3 DNA sequence: TGTGCCAGCAGCTTATTTCAGGGCCCTTCCTACGAGCAGTACTTC.

V usage is TRBV5-4 and J usage is TRBJ1-2; D is perhaps TRBD1 (6 bases). This CDR3 comprises 15 residues. The V gene's germline CDR1 is SGHNT and CDR2 YYREEE (reference sequence). Trimming left V 0 bases short and J 4 bases short, with 13 bases between. The CDR3 coding sequence is TGTGCCAGCAGCTTGGCGGGGGCAGGGTCCTATGGCTACACCTTC. Residues: CASSLAGAGSYGYTF.

This clone appeared a single time. The chain recombines TRBV5-4 with TRBJ2-3; D may be TRBD1 (6 bases). Germline lookup yields CDR1 SGHNT and CDR2 YYREEE (reference sequence). V gave up 4 bases and J gave up 4 bases, with 13 bases separating them. This CDR3 has 14 amino acids. CDR3 sequence (DNA): TGTGCCAGCAGCCACCAACAGGGTGCAGATACGCAGTATTTT. Protein sequence: CASSHQQGADTQYF.

The chain recombines TRBV7-8 with TRBJ1-1, with 10 bases fitting TRBD1. The CDR3 has 14 residues. The V and J ends lost 7 bases and 2 bases, in that order; junction bases with no gene match: 4. CDR1 and CDR2 from the germline V gene are SGHVS and FQNEAQ. CDR3 sequence: CASTTTGGNTEAFF. CDR3 bases: TGTGCCAGCACCACGACAGGGGGCAACACTGAAGCTTTCTTT.

This rearrangement joins TRBV12-3 or TRBV12-4 to TRBJ1-4; D not resolved. V was cut by 7 bases and J by 8 bases, with 11 bases left in between. This CDR3 is 12 amino acids long. As DNA, the CDR3 is TGTGCCAGCACCCTAGGGTCCGAAAAACTGTTTTTT. Amino acids: CASTLGSEKLFF.

The V and J genes are TRBV7-2 and TRBJ2-2, with D unclear. Trimming cost V 5 bases and J 0 bases, with 13 bases left between them. CDR1 is SGHTA and CDR2 is FQGNSA in the germline V gene. This CDR3 contains 16 residues. CDR3 region: CASSTFMSANTGELFF. DNA of the CDR3: TGTGCCAGCAGCACCTTCATGTCCGCGAACACCGGGGAGCTGTTTTTT.